This T cell receptor (beta chain) was recorded in a study of blood T cell repertoires in COVID-19. Trimming removed 6 bases from V and 6 bases from J; junction bases left unmatched: 9. Germline CDR1 is SNHLY and CDR2 is FYNNEI. The CDR3 has 14 residues. Sequencing was performed with immunoSEQ multiplex PCR; in TCRdb, only in-frame clones are kept and a portion is missing. This sample has around 340,000 clones, with 80% to 90% found just once. This sequence was found in a middle-aged woman with acute COVID-19. The chain combines TRBV2 with TRBJ2-7, with 9 bases lining up with TRBD1. Material for sequencing was PBMCs or T cells enriched from blood (not recorded which). The CDR3 DNA is TGTGCCAGCAGGATTGGACAGGGGATATCCGAGCAGTACTTC. As protein: CASRIGQGISEQYF.